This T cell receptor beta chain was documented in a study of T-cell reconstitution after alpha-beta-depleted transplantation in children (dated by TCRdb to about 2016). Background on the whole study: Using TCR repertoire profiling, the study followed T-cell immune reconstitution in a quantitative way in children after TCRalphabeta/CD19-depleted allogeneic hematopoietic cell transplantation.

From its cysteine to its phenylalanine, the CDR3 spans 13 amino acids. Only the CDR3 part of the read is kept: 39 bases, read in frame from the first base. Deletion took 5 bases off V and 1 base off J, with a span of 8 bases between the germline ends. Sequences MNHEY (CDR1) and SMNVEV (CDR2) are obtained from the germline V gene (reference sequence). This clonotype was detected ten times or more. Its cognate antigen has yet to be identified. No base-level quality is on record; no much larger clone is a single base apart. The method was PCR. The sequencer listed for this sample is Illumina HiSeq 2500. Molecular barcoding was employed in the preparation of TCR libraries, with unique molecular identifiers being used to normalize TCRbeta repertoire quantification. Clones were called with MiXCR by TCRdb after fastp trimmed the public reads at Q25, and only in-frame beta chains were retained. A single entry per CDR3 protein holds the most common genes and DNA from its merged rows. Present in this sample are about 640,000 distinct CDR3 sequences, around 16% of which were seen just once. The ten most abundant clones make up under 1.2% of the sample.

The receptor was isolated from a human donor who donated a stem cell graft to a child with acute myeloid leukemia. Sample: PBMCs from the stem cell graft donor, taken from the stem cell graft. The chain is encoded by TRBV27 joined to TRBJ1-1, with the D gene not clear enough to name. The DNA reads TGTGCCAGCAGTCCCGCCGGGAACACTGAAGCTTTCTTT. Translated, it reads CASSPAGNTEAFF.